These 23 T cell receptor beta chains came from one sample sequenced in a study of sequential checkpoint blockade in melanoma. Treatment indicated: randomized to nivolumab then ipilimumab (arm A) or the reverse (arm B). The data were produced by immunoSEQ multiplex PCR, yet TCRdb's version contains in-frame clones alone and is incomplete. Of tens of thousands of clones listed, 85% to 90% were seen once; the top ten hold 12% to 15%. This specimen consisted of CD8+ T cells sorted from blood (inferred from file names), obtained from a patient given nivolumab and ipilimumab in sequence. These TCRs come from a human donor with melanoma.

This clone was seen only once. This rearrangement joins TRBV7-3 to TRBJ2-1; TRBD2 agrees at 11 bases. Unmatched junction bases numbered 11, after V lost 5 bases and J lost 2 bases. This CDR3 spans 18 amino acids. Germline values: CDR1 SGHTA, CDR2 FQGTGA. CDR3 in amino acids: CASSVGGGLAGAYNEQFF. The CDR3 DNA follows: TGTGCCAGCAGCGTGGGGGGTGGACTAGCGGGTGCCTACAATGAGCAGTTCTTC.

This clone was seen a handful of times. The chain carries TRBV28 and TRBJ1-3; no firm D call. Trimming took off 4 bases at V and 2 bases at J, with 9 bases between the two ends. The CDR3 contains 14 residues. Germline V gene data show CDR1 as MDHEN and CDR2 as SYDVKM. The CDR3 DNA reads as TGTGCCAGCAGTTGGAGGGTGGCTGGAAACACCATATATTTT. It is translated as CASSWRVAGNTIYF.

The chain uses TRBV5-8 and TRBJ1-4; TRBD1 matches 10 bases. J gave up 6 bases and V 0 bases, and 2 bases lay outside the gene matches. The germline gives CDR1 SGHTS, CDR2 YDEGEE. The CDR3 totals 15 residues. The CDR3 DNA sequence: TGTGCCAGCAGCTTGGACGGGACAGGGGATGAAAAACTGTTTTTT. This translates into CASSLDGTGDEKLFF.

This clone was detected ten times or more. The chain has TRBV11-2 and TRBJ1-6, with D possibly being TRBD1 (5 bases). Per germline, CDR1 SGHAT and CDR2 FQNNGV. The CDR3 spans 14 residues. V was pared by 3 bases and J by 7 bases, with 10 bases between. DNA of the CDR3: TGTGCCAGCAGCTTGGGGGGACGGAATTCACCCCTCCACTTT. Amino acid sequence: CASSLGGRNSPLHF. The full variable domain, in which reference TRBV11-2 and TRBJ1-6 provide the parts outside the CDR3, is EAGVAQSPRYKIIEKRQSVAFWCNPISGHATLYWYQQILGQGPKLLIQFQNNGVVDDSQLPKDRFSAERLKGVDSTLKIQPAKLEDSAVYLCASSLGGRNSPLHFGNGTRLTVT.

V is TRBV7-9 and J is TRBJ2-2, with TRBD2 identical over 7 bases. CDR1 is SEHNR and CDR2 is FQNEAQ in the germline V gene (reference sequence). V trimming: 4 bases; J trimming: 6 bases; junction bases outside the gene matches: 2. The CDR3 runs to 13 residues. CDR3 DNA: TGTGCCAGCAGCTATGGACTAGCCGGGGAGCTGTTTTTT. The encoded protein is CASSYGLAGELFF.

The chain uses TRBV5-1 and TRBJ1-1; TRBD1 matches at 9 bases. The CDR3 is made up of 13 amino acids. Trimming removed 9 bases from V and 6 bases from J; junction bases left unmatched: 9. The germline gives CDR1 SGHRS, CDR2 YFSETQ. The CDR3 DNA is TGCGCCACCCGTCCTAGGACAGGGGCTGAAGCTTTCTTT. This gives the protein CATRPRTGAEAFF.

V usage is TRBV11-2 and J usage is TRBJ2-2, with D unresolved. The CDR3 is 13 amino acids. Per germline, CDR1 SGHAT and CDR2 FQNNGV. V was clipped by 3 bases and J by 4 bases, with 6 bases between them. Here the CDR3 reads CASSLGFTGELFF. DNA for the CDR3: TGTGCCAGCAGCTTGGGCTTCACCGGGGAGCTGTTTTTT.

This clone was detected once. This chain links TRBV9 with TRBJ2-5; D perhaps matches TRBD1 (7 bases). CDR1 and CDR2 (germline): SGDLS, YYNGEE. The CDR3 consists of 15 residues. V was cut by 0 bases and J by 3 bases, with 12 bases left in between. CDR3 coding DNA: TGTGCCAGCAGCGTAGGCGGGACAGCTAAAGAGACCCAGTACTTC. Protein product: CASSVGGTAKETQYF.

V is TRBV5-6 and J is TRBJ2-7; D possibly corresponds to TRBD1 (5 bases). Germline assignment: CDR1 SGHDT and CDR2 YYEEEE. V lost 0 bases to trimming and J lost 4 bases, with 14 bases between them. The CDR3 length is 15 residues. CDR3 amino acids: CASSLAQGGVYEQYF. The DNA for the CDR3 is TGTGCCAGCAGCTTGGCGCAGGGTGGGGTATACGAGCAGTACTTC.

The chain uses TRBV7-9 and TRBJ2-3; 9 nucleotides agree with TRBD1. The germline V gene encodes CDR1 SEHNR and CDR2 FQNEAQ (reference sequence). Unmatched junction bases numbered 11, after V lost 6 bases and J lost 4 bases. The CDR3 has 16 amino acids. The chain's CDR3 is CASSRLPGQGADTQYF. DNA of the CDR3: TGTGCCAGCAGTCGCCTACCGGGACAGGGTGCAGATACGCAGTATTTT.

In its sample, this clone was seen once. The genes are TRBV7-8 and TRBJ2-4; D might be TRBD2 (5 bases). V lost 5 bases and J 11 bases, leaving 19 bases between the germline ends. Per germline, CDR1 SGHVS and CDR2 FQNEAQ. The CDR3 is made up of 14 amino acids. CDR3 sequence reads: CASSPGQGVSVQYF. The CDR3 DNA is TGTGCCAGCAGCCCCGGGCAAGGTGTTAGCGTTCAGTACTTC.

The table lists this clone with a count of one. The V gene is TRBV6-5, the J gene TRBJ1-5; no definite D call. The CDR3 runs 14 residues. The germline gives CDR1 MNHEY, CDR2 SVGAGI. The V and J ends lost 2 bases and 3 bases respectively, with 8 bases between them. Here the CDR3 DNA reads TGTGCCAGCAGTTACGGGCAGGCCAATCAGCCCCAGCATTTT. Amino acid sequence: CASSYGQANQPQHF.

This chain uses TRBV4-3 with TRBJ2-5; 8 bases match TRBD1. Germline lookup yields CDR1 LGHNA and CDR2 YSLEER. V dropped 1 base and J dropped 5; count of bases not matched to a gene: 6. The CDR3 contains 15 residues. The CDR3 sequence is CASSQVYRGMETQYF. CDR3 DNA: TGCGCCAGCAGCCAAGTTTACAGGGGGATGGAGACCCAGTACTTC.

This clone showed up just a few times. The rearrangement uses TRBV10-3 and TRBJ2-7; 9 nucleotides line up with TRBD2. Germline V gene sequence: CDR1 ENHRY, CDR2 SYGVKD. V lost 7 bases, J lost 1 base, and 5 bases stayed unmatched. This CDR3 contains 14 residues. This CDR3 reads CAIMEAGGSYEQYF. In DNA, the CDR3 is TGTGCCATCATGGAGGCGGGAGGGTCCTACGAGCAGTACTTC.

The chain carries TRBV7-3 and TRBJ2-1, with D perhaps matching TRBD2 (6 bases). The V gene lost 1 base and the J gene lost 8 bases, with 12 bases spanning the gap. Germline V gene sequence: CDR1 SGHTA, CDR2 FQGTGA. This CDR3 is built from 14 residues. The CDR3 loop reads CASSLNWRGDEQFF. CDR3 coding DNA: TGTGCCAGCAGCTTAAACTGGAGGGGCGATGAGCAGTTCTTC.

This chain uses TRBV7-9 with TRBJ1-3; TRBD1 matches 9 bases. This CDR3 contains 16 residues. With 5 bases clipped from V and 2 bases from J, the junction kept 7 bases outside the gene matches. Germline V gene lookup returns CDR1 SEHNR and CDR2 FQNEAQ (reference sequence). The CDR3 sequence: CASSPPHRGPGNTIYF. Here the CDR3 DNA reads TGTGCCAGCAGCCCCCCCCACAGGGGGCCTGGAAACACCATATATTTT. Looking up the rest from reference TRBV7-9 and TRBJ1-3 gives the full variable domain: DTGVSQNPRHKITKRGQNVTFRCDPISEHNRLYWYRQTLGQGPEFLTYFQNEAQLEKSRLLSDRFSAERPKGSFSTLEIQRTEQGDSAMYLCASSPPHRGPGNTIYFGEGSWLTVV.

Written as DNA, the CDR3 is TGTGCCAGCAGCACCGGGACAGATTGGACCTACGAGCAGTACGTC. It yields the protein CASSTGTDWTYEQYV. The chain carries TRBV21-1 and TRBJ2-7; TRBD1 is taken as the D call from the table, unchecked against the DNA. TRBV21-1 is a documented pseudogene. This CDR3 comprises 15 residues.

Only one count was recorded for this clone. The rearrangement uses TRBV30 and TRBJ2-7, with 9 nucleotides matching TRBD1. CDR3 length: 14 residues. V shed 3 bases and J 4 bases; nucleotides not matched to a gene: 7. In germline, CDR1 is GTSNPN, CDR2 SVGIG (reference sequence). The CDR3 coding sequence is TGTGCCTGGAGCGGGACAGGGCGATGGTACGAGCAGTACTTC. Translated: CAWSGTGRWYEQYF.

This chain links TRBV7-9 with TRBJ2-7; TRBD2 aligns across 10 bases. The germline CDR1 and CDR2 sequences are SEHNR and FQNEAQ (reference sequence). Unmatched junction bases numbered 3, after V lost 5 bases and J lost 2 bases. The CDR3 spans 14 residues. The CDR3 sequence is CASSGTSVAYEQYF. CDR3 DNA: TGTGCCAGCAGCGGGACTAGCGTCGCCTACGAGCAGTACTTC.

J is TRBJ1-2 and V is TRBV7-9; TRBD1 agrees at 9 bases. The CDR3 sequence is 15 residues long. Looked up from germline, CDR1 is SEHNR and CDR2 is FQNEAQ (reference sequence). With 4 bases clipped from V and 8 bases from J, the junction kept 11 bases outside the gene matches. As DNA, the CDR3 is TGTGCCAGCAGCTCTCCCGAGGACAGGGGCAGGGGCTACACCTTC. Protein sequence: CASSSPEDRGRGYTF.

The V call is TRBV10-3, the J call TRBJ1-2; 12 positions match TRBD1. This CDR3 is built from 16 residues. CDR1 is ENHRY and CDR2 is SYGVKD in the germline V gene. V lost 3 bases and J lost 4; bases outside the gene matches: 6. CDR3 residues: CAISDPGTGGFYGYTF. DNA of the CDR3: TGTGCCATCAGTGATCCCGGGACAGGGGGCTTCTATGGCTACACCTTC.

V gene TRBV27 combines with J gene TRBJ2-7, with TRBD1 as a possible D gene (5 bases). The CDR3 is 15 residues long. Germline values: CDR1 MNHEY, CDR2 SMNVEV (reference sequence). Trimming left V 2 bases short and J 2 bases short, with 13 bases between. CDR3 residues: CASSLKWGFTYEQYF. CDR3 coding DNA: TGTGCCAGCAGTTTAAAATGGGGCTTCACCTACGAGCAGTACTTC.

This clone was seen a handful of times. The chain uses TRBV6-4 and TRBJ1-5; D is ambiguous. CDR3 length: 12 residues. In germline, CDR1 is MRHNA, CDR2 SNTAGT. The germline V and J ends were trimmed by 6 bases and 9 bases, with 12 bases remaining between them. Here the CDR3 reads CASRVPVRPQHF. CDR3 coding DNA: TGTGCCAGCAGGGTTCCGGTTCGGCCCCAGCATTTT.